The rows below give T cell receptor beta chains drawn from one sample of a study of cytotoxic CD8 clonotypes in ibrutinib-treated CLL. TCRdb keeps only in-frame clones here, not all; method: immunoSEQ multiplex PCR. The sample lists approximately 100,000 clones; more than 75% were seen once. The sample here was PBMCs, taken after 12 months of ibrutinib treatment. These TCRs come from a human donor with chronic lymphocytic leukemia. The CDR3 runs from the conserved cysteine through the conserved F or W. D genes are given only for firm matches. Size is stated for part of the rows, as once, few or many counts, or as a class when the clone is expanded.

j_call: TRBJ2-7; v_call: TRBV4-2; d_call: NA; clone_size: NA; cdr3_nt: TGTGCCAGCAGCCAAGAAATTCTTAACTACGAGCAGTACTTC; cdr3_aa: CASSQEILNYEQYF
j_call: TRBJ1-6; v_call: TRBV5-6; d_call: NA; clone_size: many; cdr3_nt: TGTGCCAGCAGGATGGGGCCAGGGATGGATAATTCACCCCTCCACTTT; cdr3_aa: CASRMGPGMDNSPLHF
j_call: TRBJ2-7; v_call: TRBV28; d_call: NA; clone_size: NA; cdr3_nt: TGTGCCAGCAGCCCAGCCCAGGGTTCCGGATACGAGCAGTACTTC; cdr3_aa: CASSPAQGSGYEQYF
j_call: TRBJ1-5; v_call: TRBV28; d_call: NA; clone_size: few; cdr3_nt: TGTGCCAGCAGTTTGGGCAGGGAGGGTCAGCCCCAGCATTTT; cdr3_aa: CASSLGREGQPQHF
j_call: TRBJ1-5; v_call: TRBV6-1; d_call: NA; clone_size: NA; cdr3_nt: TGTGCCAGCAGTGAAGTCTTTGGCAAAAGTCAGCCCCAGCATTTT; cdr3_aa: CASSEVFGKSQPQHF
j_call: TRBJ2-1; v_call: TRBV19; d_call: NA; clone_size: NA; cdr3_nt: TGTGCCTCAACTAGCTTCGATGAGCAGTTCTTC; cdr3_aa: CASTSFDEQFF
j_call: TRBJ1-1; v_call: TRBV6-6; d_call: TRBD1; clone_size: NA; cdr3_nt: TGTGCCATAGACAGGGCCACTGAAGCTTTCTTT; cdr3_aa: CAIDRATEAFF
j_call: TRBJ2-5; v_call: TRBV4-2; d_call: NA; clone_size: NA; cdr3_nt: TGTGCCAGCAGCCAAGATGGTGGCGGGCGGGGTGTAGAGACCCAGTACTTC; cdr3_aa: CASSQDGGGRGVETQYF
j_call: TRBJ2-7; v_call: TRBV5-1; d_call: NA; clone_size: NA; cdr3_nt: TGCGCCAGCAGCTTGGGTAGCAGCTACTACGAGCAGTACTTC; cdr3_aa: CASSLGSSYYEQYF
j_call: TRBJ1-2; v_call: TRBV4-1; d_call: TRBD1; clone_size: NA; cdr3_nt: TGCGCCAGCAGCCAAGATCAGGGGACAGCTAACTATGGCTACACCTTC; cdr3_aa: CASSQDQGTANYGYTF
j_call: TRBJ1-2; v_call: TRBV4-1; d_call: TRBD1; clone_size: NA; cdr3_nt: TGCGCCAGCAGCCAACTCGCGGACAGGGGAGAGGGCTACACCTTC; cdr3_aa: CASSQLADRGEGYTF
j_call: TRBJ2-3; v_call: TRBV27; d_call: NA; clone_size: NA; cdr3_nt: TGTGCCAGCAGTCCCACTTTGACAGGCCTAAGCACAGATACGCAGTATTTT; cdr3_aa: CASSPTLTGLSTDTQYF
j_call: TRBJ2-2; v_call: TRBV7-2; d_call: TRBD2; clone_size: few; cdr3_nt: TGTGCCAGCAGCTTCCTAGCGGGGACCCGGGGGACCGGGGAGCTGTTTTTT; cdr3_aa: CASSFLAGTRGTGELFF
j_call: TRBJ2-1; v_call: TRBV7-3; d_call: NA; clone_size: NA; cdr3_nt: TGTGCCAGCAGCTCCGCTAGAGGCTCCTACAATGAGCAGTTCTTC; cdr3_aa: CASSSARGSYNEQFF
j_call: TRBJ1-4; v_call: TRBV6-1; d_call: NA; clone_size: NA; cdr3_nt: TGTGCCAGCAGTGGTGAGGCGAGGGAAAAACTGTTTTTT; cdr3_aa: CASSGEAREKLFF
j_call: TRBJ2-7; v_call: TRBV7-8; d_call: NA; clone_size: NA; cdr3_nt: TGTGCCAGCAGCTTATTCGCGGGGCCCTCCTACGAGCAGTACTTC; cdr3_aa: CASSLFAGPSYEQYF
j_call: TRBJ1-4; v_call: TRBV4-2; d_call: NA; clone_size: NA; cdr3_nt: TGTGCCAGCAGCCAAGATCGAAAGACCGGCGAAAAACTGTTTTTT; cdr3_aa: CASSQDRKTGEKLFF
j_call: TRBJ1-1; v_call: TRBV29-1; d_call: TRBD1; clone_size: few; cdr3_nt: TGCAGCGCCGGGACAGGGACGAACACTGAAGCTTTCTTT; cdr3_aa: CSAGTGTNTEAFF
j_call: TRBJ2-7; v_call: TRBV29-1; d_call: NA; clone_size: NA; cdr3_nt: TGCAGCGTGCTCCTGGGGGGTCAGTACGAGCAGTACTTC; cdr3_aa: CSVLLGGQYEQYF
j_call: TRBJ2-3; v_call: TRBV5-6; d_call: NA; clone_size: NA; cdr3_nt: TGTGCCAGCAGCTTGGCTTCCAGCGCAGATACGCAGTATTTT; cdr3_aa: CASSLASSADTQYF
j_call: TRBJ1-1; v_call: TRBV5-1; d_call: NA; clone_size: NA; cdr3_nt: TGCGCCAGCAGCATGCAGGGTAGTACTGAAGCTTTCTTT; cdr3_aa: CASSMQGSTEAFF
j_call: TRBJ2-5; v_call: TRBV15; d_call: NA; clone_size: NA; cdr3_nt: TGTGCCACCAGCCCTGGGTCGGCAGGTGGAGAGACGACCCAGTACTTC; cdr3_aa: CATSPGSAGGETTQYF
j_call: TRBJ2-3; v_call: TRBV29-1; d_call: NA; clone_size: once; cdr3_nt: TGCAGCGTTAGGACAGATACGCAGTATTTT; cdr3_aa: CSVRTDTQYF
j_call: TRBJ2-5; v_call: TRBV7-2; d_call: NA; clone_size: NA; cdr3_nt: TGTGCCAGCAACCTTCCCTCGTACCAAGAGACCCAGTACTTC; cdr3_aa: CASNLPSYQETQYF
j_call: TRBJ2-5; v_call: TRBV2; d_call: TRBD2; clone_size: once; cdr3_nt: TGTGCCAGCAGGCGCCCGGGACTAGCACAAGAGACCCAGTACTTC; cdr3_aa: CASRRPGLAQETQYF
j_call: TRBJ2-2; v_call: TRBV5-5; d_call: TRBD1; clone_size: few; cdr3_nt: TGTGCCAGCAGCCAGGGGGACCCCAGGCGGACCGGGGAGCTGTTTTTT; cdr3_aa: CASSQGDPRRTGELFF
j_call: TRBJ1-4; v_call: TRBV6-5; d_call: NA; clone_size: NA; cdr3_nt: TGTGCCAGCAGTAGACAGGTGGGGAAAGAAAAACTGTTTTTT; cdr3_aa: CASSRQVGKEKLFF
j_call: TRBJ1-4; v_call: TRBV6-6; d_call: NA; clone_size: NA; cdr3_nt: TGTGCCAGCAGCCGTACTAATGAAAAACTGTTTTTT; cdr3_aa: CASSRTNEKLFF
j_call: TRBJ1-2; v_call: TRBV4-2; d_call: NA; clone_size: NA; cdr3_nt: TGTGCCAGCAGCCAAGATAGAAGGGAGGATGGCTACACCTTC; cdr3_aa: CASSQDRREDGYTF
j_call: TRBJ2-3; v_call: TRBV25-1; d_call: NA; clone_size: NA; cdr3_nt: TGTGCCAGCAGTGAGGGAGGCACAGATACGCAGTATTTT; cdr3_aa: CASSEGGTDTQYF
j_call: TRBJ1-2; v_call: TRBV5-1; d_call: TRBD1; clone_size: NA; cdr3_nt: TGCGCCAGCAGCTTGGGGGACAGGGCGTATGGCTACACCTTC; cdr3_aa: CASSLGDRAYGYTF
j_call: TRBJ1-2; v_call: TRBV10-3; d_call: NA; clone_size: NA; cdr3_nt: TGTGCCATCAGTGAGTCGAGCAGTCGCTATGGCTACACCTTC; cdr3_aa: CAISESSSRYGYTF
j_call: TRBJ1-1; v_call: TRBV6-6; d_call: TRBD1; clone_size: NA; cdr3_nt: TGTGCCAGCAGTCGGGGACAGGAGTTGAACACTGAAGCTTTCTTT; cdr3_aa: CASSRGQELNTEAFF
j_call: TRBJ1-1; v_call: TRBV25-1; d_call: TRBD1; clone_size: NA; cdr3_nt: TGTGCCAGCAGTGGCTCGGGACAGGGGGCTGAAGCTTTCTTT; cdr3_aa: CASSGSGQGAEAFF
j_call: TRBJ1-2; v_call: TRBV30; d_call: NA; clone_size: NA; cdr3_nt: TGTGCCTGGAGTCAGGGAAGGGATGGCTACACCTTC; cdr3_aa: CAWSQGRDGYTF
j_call: TRBJ2-3; v_call: TRBV7-8; d_call: NA; clone_size: NA; cdr3_nt: TGTGCCAGCAGCCGAGAGGGGGGGCGGGCAGATACGCAGTATTTT; cdr3_aa: CASSREGGRADTQYF
j_call: TRBJ2-2; v_call: TRBV7-8; d_call: NA; clone_size: medium-sized; cdr3_nt: TGTGCCAGCAGCTGGGGCACTAGCTCCACCGGGGAGCTGTTTTTT; cdr3_aa: CASSWGTSSTGELFF
j_call: TRBJ1-2; v_call: TRBV5-1; d_call: NA; clone_size: few; cdr3_nt: TGCGCCAGCAGCTCCCAGGACGGGGGACTGTATGGCTACACCTTC; cdr3_aa: CASSSQDGGLYGYTF
j_call: TRBJ2-1; v_call: TRBV7-5; d_call: NA; clone_size: NA; cdr3_nt: TGTGCCAGAAGCCCACGGGGCAGATACAATGAGCAGTTCTTC; cdr3_aa: CARSPRGRYNEQFF
j_call: TRBJ2-7; v_call: TRBV7-2; d_call: NA; clone_size: NA; cdr3_nt: TGTGCCAGCAGCTTAGGGGCTACAGGAGGGCAGTACTTC; cdr3_aa: CASSLGATGGQYF
j_call: TRBJ1-1; v_call: TRBV19; d_call: TRBD1; clone_size: NA; cdr3_nt: TGTGCCAGTAGTATAGTTTTTCAGTGGACAGGGGACACTGAAGCTTTCTTT; cdr3_aa: CASSIVFQWTGDTEAFF
j_call: TRBJ2-5; v_call: TRBV7-3; d_call: NA; clone_size: NA; cdr3_nt: TGTGCCAGCAGCCGGGATCCACAAGAGACCCAGTACTTC; cdr3_aa: CASSRDPQETQYF
j_call: TRBJ2-7; v_call: TRBV9; d_call: NA; clone_size: NA; cdr3_nt: TGTGCCAGCAGCGTAGCCGGGACAACCTACGAGCAGTACTTC; cdr3_aa: CASSVAGTTYEQYF
j_call: TRBJ2-1; v_call: TRBV18; d_call: TRBD1; clone_size: NA; cdr3_nt: TGTGCCAGCTCACCCCCCAGGGGGAATGAGCAGTTCTTC; cdr3_aa: CASSPPRGNEQFF
j_call: TRBJ1-1; v_call: TRBV9; d_call: NA; clone_size: large; cdr3_nt: TGTGCCAGCACTGGAGCCAACACTGAAGCTTTCTTT; cdr3_aa: CASTGANTEAFF
j_call: TRBJ2-3; v_call: TRBV18; d_call: TRBD1; clone_size: NA; cdr3_nt: TGTGCCAGCTCACGACAGGGGTCCGTAGTAACGGATACGCAGTATTTT; cdr3_aa: CASSRQGSVVTDTQYF
j_call: TRBJ1-1; v_call: TRBV25-1; d_call: NA; clone_size: NA; cdr3_nt: TGTGCCAGCATCGACACAGGGAACACTGAAGCTTTCTTT; cdr3_aa: CASIDTGNTEAFF
j_call: TRBJ1-2; v_call: TRBV7-8; d_call: NA; clone_size: NA; cdr3_nt: TGTGCCAGCAGCTTTACATCCAGGGTGGGTGGCTACACCTTC; cdr3_aa: CASSFTSRVGGYTF
j_call: TRBJ1-2; v_call: TRBV6-1; d_call: NA; clone_size: NA; cdr3_nt: TGTGCCAGCAGTGAAGGGGGAGGGATAGACTATGGCTACACCTTC; cdr3_aa: CASSEGGGIDYGYTF
j_call: TRBJ2-3; v_call: TRBV11-1; d_call: NA; clone_size: once; cdr3_nt: TGTGCCAGCAGCCTACACACACGAAATACGCAGTATTTT; cdr3_aa: CASSLHTRNTQYF